This TCR beta chain originates from a study of cytomegalovirus exposure and HLA in healthy donors. Study in general: There were approximately 81 million unique TCRs (from HLA-typed donors) in an early data release. Whole-study results and caveats: As a later analysis revealed, most CMV-associated TCR beta chains appeared HLA-restricted.

The CDR3 covers 13 residues. From germline, CDR1 is SGHRS and CDR2 YFSETQ. V was clipped by 5 bases and J by 3 bases, with 8 bases between them. In this sample, this clone turned up once. Its antigen is still unknown. A multiplex PCR was run with 60 Vbeta primers and 13 Jbeta primers. Measured with immunoSEQ multiplex PCR; TCRdb has only the in-frame clones, and not every one. The repertoire holds 150,000 to 200,000 clones, with 60% to 85% as singletons. What was sequenced was PBMCs. This chain connects TRBV5-1 to TRBJ1-4, with D unclear. The sequence derives from a woman between 45 and 60 years old in good health and CMV-seropositive. The CDR3 DNA follows: TGCGCCAGCAGTTATACTTCTAATGAAAAACTGTTTTTT. Translating gives CASSYTSNEKLFF.